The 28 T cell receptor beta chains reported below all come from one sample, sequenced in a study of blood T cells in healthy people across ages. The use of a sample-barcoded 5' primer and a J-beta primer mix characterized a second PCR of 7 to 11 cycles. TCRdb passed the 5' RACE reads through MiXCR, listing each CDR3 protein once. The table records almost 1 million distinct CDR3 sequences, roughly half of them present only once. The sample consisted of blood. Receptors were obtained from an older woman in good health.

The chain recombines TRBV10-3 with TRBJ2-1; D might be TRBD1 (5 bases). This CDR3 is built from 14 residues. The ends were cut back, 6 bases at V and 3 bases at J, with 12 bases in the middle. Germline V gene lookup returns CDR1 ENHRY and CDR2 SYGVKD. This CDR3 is CAISGDRGYNEQFF. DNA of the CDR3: TGTGCCATCAGCGGTGATAGGGGCTACAATGAGCAGTTCTTC.

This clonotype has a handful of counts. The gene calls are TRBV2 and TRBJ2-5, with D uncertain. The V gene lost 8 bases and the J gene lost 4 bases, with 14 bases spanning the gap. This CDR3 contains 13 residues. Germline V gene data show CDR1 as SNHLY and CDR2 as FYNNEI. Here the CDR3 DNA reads TGTGCCAGCCGGCGGTCCCAGACAGAGACCCAGTACTTC. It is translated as CASRRSQTETQYF.

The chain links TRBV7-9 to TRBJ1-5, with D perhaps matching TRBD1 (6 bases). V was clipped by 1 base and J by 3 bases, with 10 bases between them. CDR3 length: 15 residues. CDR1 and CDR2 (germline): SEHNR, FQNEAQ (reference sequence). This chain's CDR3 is CASSLDRAPNQPQHF. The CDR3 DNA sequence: TGTGCCAGCAGCTTAGACAGGGCCCCCAATCAGCCCCAGCATTTT.

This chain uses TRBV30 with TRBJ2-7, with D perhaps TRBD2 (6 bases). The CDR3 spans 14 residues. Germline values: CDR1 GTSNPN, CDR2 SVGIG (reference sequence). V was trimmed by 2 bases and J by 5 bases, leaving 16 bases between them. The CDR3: CAWSSPPGSDEQYF. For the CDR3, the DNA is TGTGCCTGGAGTTCCCCACCCGGGAGCGACGAGCAGTACTTC.

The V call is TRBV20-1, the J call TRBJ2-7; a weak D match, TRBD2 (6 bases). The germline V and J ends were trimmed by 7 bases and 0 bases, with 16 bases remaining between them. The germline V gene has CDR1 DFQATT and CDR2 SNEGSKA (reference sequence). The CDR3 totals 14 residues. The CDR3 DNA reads TGCAGTGGGAGGGGCGGGTTCCCCTCCTACGAGCAGTACTTC. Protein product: CSGRGGFPSYEQYF.

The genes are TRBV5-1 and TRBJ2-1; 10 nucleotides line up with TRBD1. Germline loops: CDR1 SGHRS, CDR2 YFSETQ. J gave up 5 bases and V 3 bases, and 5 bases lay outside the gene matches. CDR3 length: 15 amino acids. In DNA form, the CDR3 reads TGCGCCAGCAGCTACCGGGACAGGGGCAACAATGAGCAGTTCTTC. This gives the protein CASSYRDRGNNEQFF.

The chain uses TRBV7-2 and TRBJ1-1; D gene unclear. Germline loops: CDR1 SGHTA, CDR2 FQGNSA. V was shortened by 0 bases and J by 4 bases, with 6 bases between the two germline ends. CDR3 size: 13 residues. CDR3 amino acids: CASSLASATEAFF. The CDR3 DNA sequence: TGTGCCAGCAGCTTAGCGTCGGCCACTGAAGCTTTCTTT.

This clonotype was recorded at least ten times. CDR3 DNA: TGCAGTGCTTTGCAGGGGGCGGGGTACTACAATGAGCAGTTCTTC. Amino acids: CSALQGAGYYNEQFF. The chain joins TRBV20-1 to TRBJ2-1, with TRBD1 matching 8 bases. Per the germline V gene, CDR1 is DFQATT and CDR2 is SNEGSKA (reference sequence). Germline trimming cut 5 bases from V and 3 bases from J; bases unmatched to any gene: 9. This CDR3 region has 15 residues.

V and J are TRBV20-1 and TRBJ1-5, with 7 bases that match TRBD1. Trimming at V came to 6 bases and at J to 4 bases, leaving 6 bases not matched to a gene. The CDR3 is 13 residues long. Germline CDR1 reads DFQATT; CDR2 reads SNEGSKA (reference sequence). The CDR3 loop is CSALTGMNQPQHF. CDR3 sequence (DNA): TGCAGTGCCTTGACAGGGATGAATCAGCCCCAGCATTTT.

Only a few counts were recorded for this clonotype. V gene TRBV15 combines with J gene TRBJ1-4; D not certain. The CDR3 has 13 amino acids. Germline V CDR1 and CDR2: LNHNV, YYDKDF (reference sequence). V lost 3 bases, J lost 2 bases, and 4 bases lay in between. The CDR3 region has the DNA TGTGCCACCAGCAGCAATACTAATGAAAAACTGTTTTTT. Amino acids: CATSSNTNEKLFF. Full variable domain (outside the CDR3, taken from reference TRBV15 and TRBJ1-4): DAMVIQNPRYQVTQFGKPVTLSCSQTLNHNVMYWYQQKSSQAPKLLFHYYDKDFNNEADTPDNFQSRRPNTSFCFLDIRSPGLGDTAMYLCATSSNTNEKLFFGSGTQLSVL.

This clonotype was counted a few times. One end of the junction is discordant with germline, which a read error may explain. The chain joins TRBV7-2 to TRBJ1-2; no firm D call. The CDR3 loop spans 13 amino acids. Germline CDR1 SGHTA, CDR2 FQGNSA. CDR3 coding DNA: TGTGCCTGCAGCTTATTCGGTTCCTATGGCTACACCTTC. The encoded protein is CACSLFGSYGYTF.

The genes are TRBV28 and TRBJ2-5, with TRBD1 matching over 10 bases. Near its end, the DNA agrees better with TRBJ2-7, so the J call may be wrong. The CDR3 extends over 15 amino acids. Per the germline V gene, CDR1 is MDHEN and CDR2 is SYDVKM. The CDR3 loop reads CASSRYIGTGDEQYF. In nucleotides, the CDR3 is TGTGCCAGCAGTCGTTATATAGGGACAGGGGACGAGCAGTACTTC.

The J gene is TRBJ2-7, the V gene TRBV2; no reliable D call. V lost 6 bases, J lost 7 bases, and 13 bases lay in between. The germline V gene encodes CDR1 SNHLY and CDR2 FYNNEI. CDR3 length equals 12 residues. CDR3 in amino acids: CASRRPFGEQYF. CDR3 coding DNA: TGTGCCAGCAGGAGGCCTTTTGGGGAGCAGTACTTC.

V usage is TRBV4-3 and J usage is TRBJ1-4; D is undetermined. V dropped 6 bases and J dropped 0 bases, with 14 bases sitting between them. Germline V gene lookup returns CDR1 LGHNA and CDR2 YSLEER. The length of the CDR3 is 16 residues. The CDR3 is CASSLLYSTTNEKLFF. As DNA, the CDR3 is TGCGCCAGCAGTCTACTATATAGCACAACTAATGAAAAACTGTTTTTT.

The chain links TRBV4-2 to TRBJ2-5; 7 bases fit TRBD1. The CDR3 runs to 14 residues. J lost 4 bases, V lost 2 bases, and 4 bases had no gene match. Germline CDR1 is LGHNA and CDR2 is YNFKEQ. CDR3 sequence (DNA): TGTGCCAGCAGCCAAATCGGACAGGTAGAGACCCAGTACTTC. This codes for CASSQIGQVETQYF.

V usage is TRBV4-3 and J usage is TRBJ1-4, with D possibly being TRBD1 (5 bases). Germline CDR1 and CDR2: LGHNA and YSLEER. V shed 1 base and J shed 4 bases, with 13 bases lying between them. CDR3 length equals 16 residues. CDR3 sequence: CASSQAGTGLNEKLFF. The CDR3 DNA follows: TGCGCCAGCAGCCAAGCAGGTACAGGACTTAATGAAAAACTGTTTTTT.

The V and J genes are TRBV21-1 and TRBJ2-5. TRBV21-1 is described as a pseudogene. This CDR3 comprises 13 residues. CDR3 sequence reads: CASRSGGQETQYF. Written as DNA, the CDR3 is TGTGCCAGCAGGTCCGGCGGCCAAGAGACCCAGTACTTC.

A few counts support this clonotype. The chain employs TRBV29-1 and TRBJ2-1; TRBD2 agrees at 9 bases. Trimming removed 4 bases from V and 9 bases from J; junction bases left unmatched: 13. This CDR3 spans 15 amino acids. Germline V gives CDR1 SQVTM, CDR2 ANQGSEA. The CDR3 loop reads CSVGPSGAGGAEQFF. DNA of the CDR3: TGCAGCGTTGGCCCCTCTGGGGCGGGAGGGGCTGAGCAGTTCTTC.

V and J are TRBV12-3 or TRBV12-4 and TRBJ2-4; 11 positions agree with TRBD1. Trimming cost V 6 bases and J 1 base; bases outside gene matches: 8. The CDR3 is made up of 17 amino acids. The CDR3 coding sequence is TGTGCCAGCAGCGCAAACCGGGACAGGGGGGCCAAAAACATTCAGTACTTC. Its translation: CASSANRDRGAKNIQYF.

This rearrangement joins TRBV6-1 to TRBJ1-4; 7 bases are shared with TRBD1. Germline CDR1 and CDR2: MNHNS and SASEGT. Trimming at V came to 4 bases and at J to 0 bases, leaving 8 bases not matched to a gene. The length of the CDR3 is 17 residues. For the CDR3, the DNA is TGTGCCAGCAGTGGCAGGGACAGCCCTGCAACTAATGAAAAACTGTTTTTT. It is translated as CASSGRDSPATNEKLFF.

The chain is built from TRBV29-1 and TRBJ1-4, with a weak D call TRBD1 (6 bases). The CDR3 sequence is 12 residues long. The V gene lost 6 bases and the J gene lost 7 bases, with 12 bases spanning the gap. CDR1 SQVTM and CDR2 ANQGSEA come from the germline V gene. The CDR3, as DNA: TGCAGCGTGGGGGCCTTGGGTGAAAAACTGTTTTTT. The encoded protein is CSVGALGEKLFF.

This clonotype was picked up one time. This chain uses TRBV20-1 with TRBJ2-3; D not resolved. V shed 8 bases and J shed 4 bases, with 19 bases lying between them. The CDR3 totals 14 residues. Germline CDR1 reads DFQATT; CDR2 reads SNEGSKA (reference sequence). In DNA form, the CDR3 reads TGCAGTCTACGGGCCCTCACCCCCGCAGATACGCAGTATTTT. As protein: CSLRALTPADTQYF.

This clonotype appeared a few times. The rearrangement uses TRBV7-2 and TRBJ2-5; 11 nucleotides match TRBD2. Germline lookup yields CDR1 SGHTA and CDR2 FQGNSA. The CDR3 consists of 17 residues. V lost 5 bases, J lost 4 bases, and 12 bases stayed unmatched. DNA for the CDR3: TGTGCCAGCAGCCTAAGGGGACTAGCGGCAGAGTCAGAGACCCAGTACTTC. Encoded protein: CASSLRGLAAESETQYF.

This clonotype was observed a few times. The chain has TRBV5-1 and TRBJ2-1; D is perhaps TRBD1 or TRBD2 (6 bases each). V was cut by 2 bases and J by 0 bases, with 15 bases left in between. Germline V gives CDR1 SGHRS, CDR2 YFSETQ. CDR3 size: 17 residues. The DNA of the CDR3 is TGCGCCAGCAGCTTAATCCAGGGGAGGAGCTCCTACAATGAGCAGTTCTTC. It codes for CASSLIQGRSSYNEQFF.

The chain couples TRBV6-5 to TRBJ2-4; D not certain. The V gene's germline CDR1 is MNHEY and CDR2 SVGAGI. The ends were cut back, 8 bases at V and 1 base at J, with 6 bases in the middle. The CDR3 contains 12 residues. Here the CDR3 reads CASRSAKNIQYF. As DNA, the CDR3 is TGTGCCAGCCGGTCGGCCAAAAACATTCAGTACTTC.

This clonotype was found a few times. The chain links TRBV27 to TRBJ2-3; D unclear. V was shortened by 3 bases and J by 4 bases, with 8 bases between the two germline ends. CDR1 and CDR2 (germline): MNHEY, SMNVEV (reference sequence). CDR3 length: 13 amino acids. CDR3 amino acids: CASSFRLADTQYF. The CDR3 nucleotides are TGTGCCAGCAGTTTTCGTCTAGCAGATACGCAGTATTTT.

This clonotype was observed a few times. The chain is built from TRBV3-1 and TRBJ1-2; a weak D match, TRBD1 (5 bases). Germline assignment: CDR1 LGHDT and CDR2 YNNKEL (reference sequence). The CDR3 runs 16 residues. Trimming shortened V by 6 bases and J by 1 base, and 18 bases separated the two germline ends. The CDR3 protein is CASSTGTVSFNYGYTF. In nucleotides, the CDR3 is TGTGCCAGCAGTACCGGGACGGTCTCTTTTAACTATGGCTACACCTTC.

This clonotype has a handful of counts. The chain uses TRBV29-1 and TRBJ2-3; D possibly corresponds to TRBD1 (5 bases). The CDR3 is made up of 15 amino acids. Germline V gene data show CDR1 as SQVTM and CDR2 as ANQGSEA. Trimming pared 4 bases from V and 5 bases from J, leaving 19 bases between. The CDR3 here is CSVVRQGRVKDTQYF. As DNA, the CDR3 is TGCAGCGTTGTCAGGCAGGGCAGGGTAAAAGATACGCAGTATTTT.